This TCR beta chain was identified during a study of cytomegalovirus exposure and HLA in healthy donors. The PCR contained 60 Vbeta and 13 Jbeta primers. Profiling relied on immunoSEQ multiplex PCR, and the TCRdb table lists in-frame clones only, not all of them. The sample records approximately 220,000 clones, around 80% being singletons. Study-level points and caveats: It is likely that the observed cluster of highly shared sequence variants was a sequencing artifact.

This clone showed up just once. Its target is not known. The sequence was obtained from a middle-aged man in good health and CMV-seropositive. Sequenced material: PBMCs.

The CDR3 here is CASSSPGGRAYTGELFF. The CDR3 DNA sequence: TGTGCCAGCAGCTCTCCTGGCGGGAGGGCCTACACCGGGGAGCTGTTTTTT. V is TRBV7-9 and J is TRBJ2-2; 9 positions match TRBD2. The V and J ends lost 4 bases and 3 bases, in that order; junction bases with no gene match: 9. In germline, CDR1 is SEHNR, CDR2 FQNEAQ (reference sequence). CDR3 length: 17 amino acids.